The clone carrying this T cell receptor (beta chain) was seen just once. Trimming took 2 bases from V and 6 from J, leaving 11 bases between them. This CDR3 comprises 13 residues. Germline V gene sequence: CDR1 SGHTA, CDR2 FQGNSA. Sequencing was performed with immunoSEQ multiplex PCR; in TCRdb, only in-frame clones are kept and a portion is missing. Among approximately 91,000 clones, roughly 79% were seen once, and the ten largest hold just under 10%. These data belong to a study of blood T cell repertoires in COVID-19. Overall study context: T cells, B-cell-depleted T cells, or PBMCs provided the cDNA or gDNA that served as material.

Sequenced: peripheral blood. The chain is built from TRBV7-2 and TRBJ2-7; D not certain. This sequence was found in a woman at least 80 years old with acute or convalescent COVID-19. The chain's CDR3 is CASSLMSGLEQYF. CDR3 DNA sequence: TGTGCCAGCAGCTTAATGAGTGGGCTCGAGCAGTACTTC. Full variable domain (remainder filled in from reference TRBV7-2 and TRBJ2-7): GAGVSQSPSNKVTEKGKDVELRCDPISGHTALYWYRQSLGQGLEFLIYFQGNSAPDKSGLPSDRFSAERTGGSVSTLTIQRTQQEDSAVYLCASSLMSGLEQYFGPGTRLTVT.